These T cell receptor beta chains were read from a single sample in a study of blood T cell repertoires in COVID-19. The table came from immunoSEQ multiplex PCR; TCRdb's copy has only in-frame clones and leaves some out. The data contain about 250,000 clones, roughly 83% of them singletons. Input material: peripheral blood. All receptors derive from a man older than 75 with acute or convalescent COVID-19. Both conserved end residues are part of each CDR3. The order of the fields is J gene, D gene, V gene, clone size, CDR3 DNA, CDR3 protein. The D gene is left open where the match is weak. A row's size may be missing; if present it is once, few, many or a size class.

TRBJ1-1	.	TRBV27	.	TGTGCCAGCAGTTTAAGAGGGATAATGAACACTGAAGCTTTCTTT	CASSLRGIMNTEAFF
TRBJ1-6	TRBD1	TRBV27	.	TGTGCCAGCAGTCGGACAGGGGAGTCACCCCTCCACTTT	CASSRTGESPLHF
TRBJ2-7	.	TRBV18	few	TGTGCCAGCTCACCGAGACAGGCTATCCACGAGCAGTACTTC	CASSPRQAIHEQYF
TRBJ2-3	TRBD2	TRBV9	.	TGTGCCAGCAGCGTAGGTGGGGGGGGCACAGATACGCAGTATTTT	CASSVGGGGTDTQYF
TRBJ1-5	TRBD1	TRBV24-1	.	TGTGCCACCAGCGGGGACAGGGTTAGCAATCAGCCCCAGCATTTT	CATSGDRVSNQPQHF
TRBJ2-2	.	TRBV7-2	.	TGTGCCAGCAGCACCCAGGGTTCCACCGGGGAGCTGTTTTTT	CASSTQGSTGELFF
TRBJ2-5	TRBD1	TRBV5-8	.	TGTGCCAGCAGCAGAGCTAGGACAGGGGAAGAGACCCAGTACTTC	CASSRARTGEETQYF
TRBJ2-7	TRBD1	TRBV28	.	TGTGCCAGCAGTTGGACAGGGTTGTACGAGCAGTACTTC	CASSWTGLYEQYF
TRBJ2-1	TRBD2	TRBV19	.	TGTGCCAGTAGTCCCCTACTAGCGGGATCCGGTCGGGGGCAGTTCTTC	CASSPLLAGSGRGQFF
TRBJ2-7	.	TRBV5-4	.	TGTGCCAGCAGCCTTGACAGCTCAGTACGCTACGAGCAGTACTTC	CASSLDSSVRYEQYF
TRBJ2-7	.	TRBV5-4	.	TGTGCCAGCAGCTCGTCCTACGAGCAGTACTTC	CASSSSYEQYF
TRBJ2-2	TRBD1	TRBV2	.	TGTGCCAGCAGCGTACCTCGACAGGGAACAGCGAACACCGGGGAGCTGTTTTTT	CASSVPRQGTANTGELFF
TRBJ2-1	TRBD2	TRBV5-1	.	TGCGCCAGCAGCTGGGGACTAGCGGGAGCCAATGAGCAGTTCTTC	CASSWGLAGANEQFF
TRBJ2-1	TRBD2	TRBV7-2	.	TGTGCCAGCAGCTTAGGACTAGCGGGAAACATTGAGCAGTTCTTC	CASSLGLAGNIEQFF
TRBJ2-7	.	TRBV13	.	TGTGCCAGCAGGATTTCAGTTACCCGCCACGAGCAGTACTTC	CASRISVTRHEQYF
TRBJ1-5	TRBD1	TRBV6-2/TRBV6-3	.	TGTGCCAGCAGTTCCGCCACGGGACAGGGGGTCAATCAGCCCCAGCATTTT	CASSSATGQGVNQPQHF
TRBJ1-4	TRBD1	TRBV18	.	TGTGCCAGCTCGGCTTACGACAGGGGCGCAACTAATGAAAAACTGTTTTTT	CASSAYDRGATNEKLFF
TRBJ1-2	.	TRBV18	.	TGTGCCAGCTCACCACCGGGGCGAAACTATGGCTACACCTTC	CASSPPGRNYGYTF
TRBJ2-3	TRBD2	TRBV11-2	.	TGTGCCAGCAGCTTGCGGCTAGCGGGTTACACAGATACGCAGTATTTT	CASSLRLAGYTDTQYF
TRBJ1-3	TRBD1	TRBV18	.	TGTGCCAGCTCACCAAGGACAGGACCCTTTGGAAACACCATATATTTT	CASSPRTGPFGNTIYF
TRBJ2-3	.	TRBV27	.	TGTGCCAGCAGTCCCACCGGAGGTACGCAGTATTTT	CASSPTGGTQYF
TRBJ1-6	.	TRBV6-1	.	TGTGCCAGCAGTGAAGGAGGCGGGAATTCACCCCTCCACTTT	CASSEGGGNSPLHF
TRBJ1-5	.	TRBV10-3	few	TGTGCCATCAGTGCAGGGGCCCAGGGAACGCGCAATCAGCCCCAGCATTTT	CAISAGAQGTRNQPQHF
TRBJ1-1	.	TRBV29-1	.	TGCAGCGTTGCACCCAGGGGAAGGAACACTGAAGCTTTCTTT	CSVAPRGRNTEAFF
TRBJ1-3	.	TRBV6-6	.	TGTGCCAGCAGTAGCCCCTCGGAGACTGGAAACACCATATATTTT	CASSSPSETGNTIYF
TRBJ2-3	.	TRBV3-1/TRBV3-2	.	TGTGCCAGCACCTCATACAGGGGGAGGGGCACAGATACGCAGTATTTT	CASTSYRGRGTDTQYF
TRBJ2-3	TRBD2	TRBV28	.	TGTGCCAGCAGTCTAGGACTAGCGGGTAGCACAGATACGCAGTATTTT	CASSLGLAGSTDTQYF
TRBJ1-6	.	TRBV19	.	TGTGCCACTACGCCAGGGCCCCCCTATAATTCACCCCTCCACTTT	CATTPGPPYNSPLHF
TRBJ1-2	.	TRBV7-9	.	TGTGCCAGCAGCTTAAATTACCGAGACTATGGCTACACCTTC	CASSLNYRDYGYTF
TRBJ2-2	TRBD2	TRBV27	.	TGTGCCAGCAGTCCCCTGGGACTAGTGAACACCGGGGAGCTGTTTTTT	CASSPLGLVNTGELFF
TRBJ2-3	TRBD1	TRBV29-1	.	TGCAGCGTTCTCCGCGACAGGGGCCCAGATACGCAGTATTTT	CSVLRDRGPDTQYF
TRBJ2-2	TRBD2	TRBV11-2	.	TGTGCCAGCAGCTTAAAACTAGCGGGAGGTATTGGGACCGGGGAGCTGTTTTTT	CASSLKLAGGIGTGELFF
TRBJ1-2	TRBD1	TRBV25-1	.	TGTGCCAGCAGTGATCCCAGGGGGCTACACTATGGCTACACCTTC	CASSDPRGLHYGYTF
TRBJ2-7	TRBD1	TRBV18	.	TGTGCCAGCTCACCCAGACAGGGGGTAGTCTACGAGCAGTACTTC	CASSPRQGVVYEQYF
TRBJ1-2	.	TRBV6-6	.	TGTGCCAGCAGCCGACCAAGTGGGGTGGTACAGAGGTCAGGGGGCTACACCTTC	CASSRPSGVVQRSGGYTF
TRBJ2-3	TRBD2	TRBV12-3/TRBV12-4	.	TGTGCCAGCAGTCCCGGACTAGGGATGCAGTATTTT	CASSPGLGMQYF
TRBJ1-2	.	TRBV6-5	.	TGTGCCAGCACTCCGGGACATATTTCCGACGGCTACACCTTC	CASTPGHISDGYTF
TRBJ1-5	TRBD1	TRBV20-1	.	TGCAGTGCTAGTCTGGGACAGGCCAATCAGCCCCAGCATTTT	CSASLGQANQPQHF
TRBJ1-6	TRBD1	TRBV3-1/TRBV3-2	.	TGTGCCAGCAGCTTCGGACAGGGATTAAATTCACCCCTCCACTTT	CASSFGQGLNSPLHF
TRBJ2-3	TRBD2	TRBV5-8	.	TGTGCCAGCAGGACGCTAGCGGGGGGGTCCACAGATACGCAGTATTTT	CASRTLAGGSTDTQYF
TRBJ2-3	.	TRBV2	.	TGTGCCAGCACCTCGCGGGGCGGCACAGATACGCAGTATTTT	CASTSRGGTDTQYF
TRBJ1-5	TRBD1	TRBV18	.	TGTGCCAGCTCGCCCGGGACAGGGGGTATGGAGCCCCAGCATTTT	CASSPGTGGMEPQHF
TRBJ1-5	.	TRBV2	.	TGTGCCAGCAAGTCGAAGGGGGTTCAGCCCCAGCATTTT	CASKSKGVQPQHF
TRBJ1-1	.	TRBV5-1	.	TGCGCCGGCAGCTTGGGTTCCGGCACTGAAGCTTTCTTT	CAGSLGSGTEAFF
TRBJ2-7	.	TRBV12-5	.	TGTGCTAGTGGTTTTTTATCCGAGCAGTACTTC	CASGFLSEQYF
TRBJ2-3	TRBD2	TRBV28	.	TGTGCCAGCAACGTTTTGGGGAGCGGGGGCACAGATACGCAGTATTTT	CASNVLGSGGTDTQYF
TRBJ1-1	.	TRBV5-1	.	TGCGCCAGCAGCTTGGATAATAGTAGACAAGGAGCTTTCTTT	CASSLDNSRQGAFF
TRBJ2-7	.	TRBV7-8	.	TGTGCCAGCAGCTTACTGTACTCCCGCGAGCAGTACTTC	CASSLLYSREQYF
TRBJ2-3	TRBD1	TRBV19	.	TGTGCCAGTAGTACAACCAGGAAGGGACAGTCCGAACATACGCAGTATTTT	CASSTTRKGQSEHTQYF
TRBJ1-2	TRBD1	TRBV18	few	TGTGCCAGCTCACCAACAGGGGGCTCGCATGGCTACACCTTC	CASSPTGGSHGYTF
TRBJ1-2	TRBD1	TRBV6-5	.	TGTGCCAGCAGTCCAGGGGGCGAATTCGGCTACACCTTC	CASSPGGEFGYTF
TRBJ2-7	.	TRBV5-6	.	TGTGCCAGCAGCTTTAGGCGGGACGAGCAGTACTTC	CASSFRRDEQYF
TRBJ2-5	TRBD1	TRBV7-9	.	TGTGCCAGCAGCCGAGTCGGACAGGTGGATGGGACCCAGTACTTC	CASSRVGQVDGTQYF
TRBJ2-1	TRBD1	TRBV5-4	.	TGTGCCAGCAGCTTGGCCGGGACAGGGGGATACAATGAGCAGTTCTTC	CASSLAGTGGYNEQFF
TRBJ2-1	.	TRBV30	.	TGTGCCTGGAGTCCTCTTCTAGCAGGGCAGTTCTTC	CAWSPLLAGQFF